One and the same sample provided the 24 T cell receptor beta chains below, sequenced in a study of tumor-infiltrating lymphocytes in primary liver carcinoma. Researchers drew blood RNA from unsorted whole blood and extracted germline DNA as well. TCR beta cDNA was reverse-transcribed from about 500 ng of total RNA. The reaction used a constant-region primer and ProtoScript II reverse transcriptase. Slightly modified ARM-PCR with three nested multiplex PCR rounds yielded TCR beta libraries. Each of the first two PCR rounds ran nine to ten cycles with TRBV1-TRBV30 forward and C-beta reverse primers. MiXCR, run by TCRdb on the multiplex PCR reads, gives a single entry per CDR3 protein. The repertoire holds almost 200,000 distinct CDR3 sequences, with roughly two thirds as singletons. Sequencing input: peripheral blood. Every receptor here comes from a woman aged 55-75 years with primary liver carcinoma and hepatitis B virus infection.

The gene calls are TRBV6-1 and TRBJ2-3; D unresolved. The CDR3 is 14 residues long. The ends were cut back, 8 bases at V and 3 bases at J, with 15 bases in the middle. Germline CDR1 and CDR2: MNHNS and SASEGT. The CDR3 region is CASGLEQETDTQYF. The CDR3 DNA reads TGTGCCAGCGGCCTGGAGCAGGAGACAGATACGCAGTATTTT.

Note on this clonotype: Because it lacks the conserved phenylalanine or tryptophan at the end, this CDR3 is likely a read error. The rearrangement joins TRBV11-2 to TRBJ1-2; 8 bases are shared with TRBD1. Losses at the gene ends were 3 bases for V and 6 bases for J; bases not matched to a gene: 3. Germline V gene data show CDR1 as SGHAT and CDR2 as FQNNGV. The CDR3 contains 13 residues. As DNA, the CDR3 is TGTGCCAGCAGCTTCAGGGGGCAGGATGGCTACACCCCC. Translation: CASSFRGQDGYTP.

A word on this clonotype: One junction end does not reproduce the germline sequence, and a read error may be involved. This sequence joins TRBV4-3 and TRBJ2-1; D gene uncertain. The CDR3 sequence is 16 residues long. Germline V CDR1 and CDR2: LGHNA, YSLEER. CDR3 region: CASCQFPPLADNEQFF. The DNA for the CDR3 is TGCGCCAGCTGCCAATTCCCCCCCCTGGCGGACAATGAGCAGTTCTTC.

This clonotype has a single count. This CDR3 fails to terminate in the conserved phenylalanine or tryptophan, so it likely reflects a read error. This chain connects TRBV29-1 to TRBJ2-7; no reliable D call. The CDR3 covers 12 residues. Between the trimmed V and J ends, which lost 6 bases and 0 bases, there was a span of 9 bases. Germline CDR1 is SQVTM and CDR2 is ANQGSEA. The CDR3 region has the DNA TGCAGCGTGACTTCATCCTCCTACGAGCAGTACTCC. The encoded protein is CSVTSSSYEQYS.

This clonotype was detected only a few times. This clone may be a read error of a much larger clone one base away. This chain links TRBV7-8 with TRBJ1-5, with D maybe TRBD1 (6 bases). The germline V gene encodes CDR1 SGHVS and CDR2 FQNEAQ. This CDR3 has 18 amino acids. This CDR3 is CASSLSTGARGGNQAQHF. Here the CDR3 DNA reads TGTGCCAGCAGCTTGTCAACCGGGGCCCGTGGGGGCAATCAGGCCCAGCATTTT.

The chain joins TRBV7-3 to TRBJ2-1; 8 positions match TRBD2. V was pared by 5 bases and J by 5 bases, with 11 bases of the junction left unmatched. This CDR3 is built from 16 residues. Germline values: CDR1 SGHTA, CDR2 FQGTGA. The CDR3 region is CASSRNPGTSDNEQFF. Written as DNA, the CDR3 is TGTGCCAGCAGCCGAAACCCGGGGACTAGTGACAATGAGCAGTTCTTC.

This clonotype appeared a single time. Because the CDR3 is missing its conserved closing phenylalanine or tryptophan, this is likely a read error. This chain connects TRBV6-1 to TRBJ1-1; D is perhaps TRBD1 (5 bases). From germline, CDR1 is MNHNS and CDR2 SASEGT. The CDR3 has 16 amino acids. V lost 6 bases and J 4 bases, leaving 21 bases between the germline ends. The CDR3 is CASRPGLGGWGTEAFL. The CDR3 DNA reads TGTGCCAGCAGACCAGGACTCGGGGGTTGGGGCACTGAAGCTTTCCTT.

Worth noting for this clonotype: A read error may be the cause here, since a much bigger clone is one base away. This chain joins TRBV12-3 or TRBV12-4 and TRBJ2-3; D not resolved. The CDR3 runs 12 residues. The CDR3 is CASSLRPYTRYF. The CDR3 nucleotides read TGTGCCAGCAGCCTCCGGCCGTATACGCGGTATTTT.

Details on this clonotype: A read error may explain this, as a much larger clone is one base away. The chain has TRBV6-5 and TRBJ2-5; 15 positions match TRBD2. This CDR3 spans 16 amino acids. Germline V CDR1 and CDR2: MNHEY, SVGAGI. The CDR3 DNA is TGTACCAGCAGTTACGGACTAGCGGGAGGGCCGGAGACCCAGTACTTC. Translation gives CTSSYGLAGGPETQYF.

This clonotype rates as medium-sized. The CDR3 bases are TGTGCCAGCCAGAGGAGGGGGGCAGCGGAGACCCAGTACTTC. Its protein product is CASQRRGAAETQYF. This chain joins TRBV11-2 and TRBJ2-5; either TRBD1 or TRBD2 may supply D (6 bases each). Trimming removed 8 bases at V and 5 bases at J, with 18 bases between. CDR3 length equals 14 residues. Germline CDR1 is SGHAT and CDR2 is FQNNGV.

As for this clonotype: A much bigger clone sits one base away, suggesting this may be a read error. V is TRBV28 and J is TRBJ1-1; D is unresolved. The V gene's germline CDR1 is MDHEN and CDR2 SYDVKM. This CDR3 has 12 residues. The CDR3 reads CASRELNAEAFF. CDR3 in DNA: TGTGCCAGCAGGGAATTGAACGCTGAAGCTTTCTTT.

This clonotype showed up just a few times. This chain links TRBV7-8 with TRBJ1-5; perhaps TRBD1 as D (5 bases). Per germline, CDR1 SGHVS and CDR2 FQNEAQ. The CDR3 loop spans 17 amino acids. Trimming took off 4 bases at V and 5 bases at J, with 21 bases between the two ends. The CDR3, as DNA: TGTGCCAGCAGCTCGACCAGGTCGGCCCTGGGGCATCAGCCCCAGCATTTT. Amino acids: CASSSTRSALGHQPQHF.

This clonotype is a singleton in its sample. Just one base apart from a much larger clone, this may be a read error. The rearrangement links TRBV12-3 or TRBV12-4 to TRBJ2-3; 13 bases map to TRBD2. This CDR3 comprises 14 residues. This chain's CDR3 is CASRLAGGTDRQYF. In nucleotides, the CDR3 is TGTGCCAGCAGACTAGCGGGAGGGACAGATAGGCAGTATTTT.

This clonotype has ten or more counts. The rearrangement uses TRBV29-1 and TRBJ2-5; a weak D match, TRBD2 (6 bases). This CDR3 is 12 amino acids long. V was cut by 6 bases and J by 2 bases, with 10 bases left in between. Per germline, CDR1 SQVTM and CDR2 ANQGSEA. CDR3 loop: CSVVGGQETQYF. CDR3 in DNA: TGCAGCGTGGTGGGGGGACAAGAGACCCAGTACTTC.

On this clonotype itself: Germline is not matched at one junction end, which may reflect a read error. The genes are TRBV11-2 and TRBJ2-3, with D possibly matching TRBD2 (6 bases). CDR3 length equals 17 residues. Germline CDR1 reads SGHAT; CDR2 reads FQNNGV. This CDR3 reads CANSLRLSAGYTDTRYF. CDR3 coding DNA: TGTGCCAACAGCTTACGTCTCAGCGCGGGGTACACAGATACGCGGTATTTT.

As regards this clonotype: A much larger clone is a single base away; this may be a read error. The V and J genes are TRBV6-5 and TRBJ1-5; 9 bases agree with TRBD1. The assigned J gene may be wrong: the sequence end matches TRBJ2-3 better. Germline V gene data show CDR1 as MNHEY and CDR2 as SVGAGI. This CDR3 has 15 residues. CDR3 residues: CASSYSGQGDQPQYF. The CDR3 DNA sequence: TGTGCCAGCAGTTACTCGGGACAGGGCGATCAGCCCCAGTATTTT.

This clonotype was counted between two and nine times. The gene calls are TRBV4-2 and TRBJ2-2; 10 bases are shared with TRBD1. Germline assignment: CDR1 LGHNA and CDR2 YNFKEQ. This CDR3 contains 18 residues. Germline trimming cut 0 bases from V and 5 bases from J; bases unmatched to any gene: 9. The CDR3 protein is CASSQDWAGTGVTGELFF. In DNA form, the CDR3 reads TGTGCCAGCAGCCAAGATTGGGCGGGGACAGGGGTTACCGGGGAGCTGTTTTTT.

This clonotype was observed many times. V usage is TRBV29-1 and J usage is TRBJ1-1; D is perhaps TRBD1 (5 bases). V lost 3 bases and J lost 2, with 10 bases in between. The CDR3 covers 13 residues. CDR1 and CDR2 from the germline V gene are SQVTM and ANQGSEA. CDR3 nucleotide sequence: TGCAGCGTTGAGAATGGGGCAAACACTGAAGCTTTCTTT. Encoded protein: CSVENGANTEAFF.

This clonotype was recorded only once. A much larger clone differs from this one at a single base, so this may be a read error. V is TRBV29-1 and J is TRBJ2-3; 8 nucleotides agree with TRBD1. The germline V gene has CDR1 SQVTM and CDR2 ANQGSEA. The CDR3 runs to 15 residues. This CDR3 is CSVGGQGAGTDTRYF. The CDR3 nucleotides read TGCAGCGTTGGGGGGCAGGGGGCAGGCACAGATACGCGGTATTTT.

Concerning this clonotype itself: This may be a read error: a much more frequent sequence differs by one nucleotide. The rearrangement links TRBV6-2 or TRBV6-3 to TRBJ2-6; 10 nucleotides align to TRBD1. CDR3 length equals 19 residues. Germline V CDR1 and CDR2: MNHEY, SVGEGT. The DNA of the CDR3 is TGTGCCAGCAGTTACTTCCGGACAGGGGGAAGCTCTGGGGCCAACGTCCAGACTTTC. This gives the protein CASSYFRTGGSSGANVQTF.

About this clonotype: An end of the junction does not agree with germline; a read error may underlie this. The CDR3 bases are TGCAGCCTTGATGGATATCGAATCCACGAAGAGCAGTTCTTC. Protein: CSLDGYRIHEEQFF. V gene TRBV29-1 combines with J gene TRBJ2-1; D gene unclear. The CDR3 is 14 amino acids. Germline lookup yields CDR1 SQVTM and CDR2 ANQGSEA.

The chain links TRBV6-5 to TRBJ2-5; a weak D match, TRBD2 (5 bases). The DNA end is more similar to TRBJ2-1, so the J call may be wrong. The germline CDR1 and CDR2 sequences are MNHEY and SVGAGI. The CDR3 is 13 amino acids. CDR3 in DNA: TGTGCCAGCAGTTACTCGTCTGGGGAGAACCAGTTCTTC. Its translation: CASSYSSGENQFF.

With regard to this clonotype: A much larger clone lies a single base off, so this may be a read error. V usage is TRBV7-8 and J usage is TRBJ2-7, with D possibly TRBD1 on 6 matching bases. Trimming took off 4 bases at V and 0 bases at J, with 16 bases between the two ends. Germline CDR1 and CDR2: SGHVS and FQNEAQ. CDR3 length: 16 residues. CDR3 sequence reads: CASSSFPGANSYEQYF. The CDR3 nucleotides read TGTGCCAGCAGCTCCTTTCCAGGGGCTAACTCCTACGAGCAGTACTTC. Drawing the rest from reference TRBV7-8 and TRBJ2-7, the complete variable domain is GAGVSQSPRYKVAKRGQDVALRCDPISGHVSLFWYQQALGQGPEFLTYFQNEAQLDKSGLPSDRFFAERPEGSVSTLKIQRTQQEDSAVYLCASSSFPGANSYEQYFGPGTRLTVT.

About this clonotype: It is likely a read error, because the conserved phenylalanine at the end of the CDR3 is missing. This sequence joins TRBV11-2 and TRBJ2-5, with a tentative D call TRBD2 (5 bases). This CDR3 comprises 12 residues. The germline CDR1 and CDR2 sequences are SGHAT and FQNNGV. The DNA of the CDR3 is TGTGTCAGTAGCCAGGCGGGAGAGACCCAGTACTTA. Translated, it gives CVSSQAGETQYL.